Following are 7 T cell receptor beta chains from one sample sequenced in a study of neurological immune-mediated disorders. Stated time point: longitudinal time-point 3. MiXCR was run by TCRdb on the 5' RACE reads, yielding one entry per CDR3 protein. The data contain more than 95,000 distinct CDR3 sequences, 10% to 12% of them singletons. Sequenced input: PBMCs. The receptors shown here come from a female donor with HTLV-1-associated myelopathy (HAM/TSP).

In this sample, this clonotype turned up many times. The chain couples TRBV3-1 to TRBJ2-4; possibly TRBD2 for D (5 bases). Germline values: CDR1 LGHDT, CDR2 YNNKEL (reference sequence). The CDR3 totals 17 residues. V was shortened by 1 base and J by 0 bases, with 13 bases between the two germline ends. CDR3 region: CASSQGSGVGAKNIQYF. For the CDR3, the DNA is TGTGCCAGCAGCCAAGGATCCGGGGTAGGAGCCAAAAACATTCAGTACTTC. Drawing the rest from reference TRBV3-1 and TRBJ2-4, the complete variable domain is DTAVSQTPKYLVTQMGNDKSIKCEQNLGHDTMYWYKQDSKKFLKIMFSYNNKELIINETVPNRFSPKSPDKAHLNLHINSLELGDSAVYFCASSQGSGVGAKNIQYFGAGTRLSVL.

This clonotype was seen more than once but under ten times. The chain uses TRBV5-1 and TRBJ2-1, with 8 bases lining up with TRBD1. Per germline, CDR1 SGHRS and CDR2 YFSETQ. V lost 6 bases, J lost 7 bases, and 12 bases stayed unmatched. CDR3 length: 15 amino acids. As DNA, the CDR3 is TGCGCCAGCAACGACGGACAGGGTGTGTGGAATGAGCAGTTCTTC. Translated, it gives CASNDGQGVWNEQFF.

With regard to this clonotype: Being one base from a much bigger clone, this may be a read error. The chain joins TRBV5-6 to TRBJ1-4; D is unresolved. CDR1 SGHDT and CDR2 YYEEEE come from the germline V gene. This CDR3 spans 15 amino acids. CDR3 loop: CASSSPSREGEILFF. The CDR3 bases are TGTGCCAGCAGCTCCCCGTCGAGGGAAGGTGAAATACTGTTTTTT.

This clonotype was picked up many times. The chain uses TRBV12-3 or TRBV12-4 and TRBJ2-7; D may be TRBD2 (6 bases). V lost 6 bases to trimming and J lost 5 bases, with 11 bases between them. This CDR3 contains 12 residues. As DNA, the CDR3 is TGTGCCAGCAGGGGGGGACCCCACGAGCAGTACTTC. Protein product: CASRGGPHEQYF.

In this sample, this clonotype turned up many times. The junction does not match germline at one end; this may be a read error. The J gene is TRBJ2-3, the V gene TRBV15; D is unclear. Germline CDR1 is LNHNV and CDR2 is YYDKDF (reference sequence). The CDR3 totals 18 residues. The CDR3 DNA follows: TGTGCTACCAGCAGAGATCTCCCCCGGTCATCGGTCACAGATACGCAGTATTTT. Its protein product is CATSRDLPRSSVTDTQYF. Full variable domain (outside the CDR3, taken from reference TRBV15 and TRBJ2-3): DAMVIQNPRYQVTQFGKPVTLSCSQTLNHNVMYWYQQKSSQAPKLLFHYYDKDFNNEADTPDNFQSRRPNTSFCFLDIRSPGLGDTAMYLCATSRDLPRSSVTDTQYFGPGTRLTVL.

This clonotype was recorded at least ten times. The chain links TRBV5-1 to TRBJ1-1; weak D call: TRBD1 (5 bases). The V gene's germline CDR1 is SGHRS and CDR2 YFSETQ. V lost 0 bases to trimming and J lost 5 bases, with 14 bases between them. CDR3 length: 15 residues. Here the CDR3 DNA reads TGCGCCAGCAGCTTGGGCCCAGGGTGGGGGACTGAAGCTTTCTTT. This encodes CASSLGPGWGTEAFF.

Many counts were recorded for this clonotype. The V and J genes are TRBV5-1 and TRBJ2-7; D possibly corresponds to TRBD1 (6 bases). Germline lookup yields CDR1 SGHRS and CDR2 YFSETQ. The germline V and J ends were trimmed by 4 bases and 7 bases, with 15 bases remaining between them. CDR3 size: 13 residues. In DNA form, the CDR3 reads TGCGCCAGCAGCAGGGACATCGTAGGGGAGCAGTACTTC. Translated, it gives CASSRDIVGEQYF.